This record concerns one TCR beta chain sequence. Each CDR3 protein is one row after TCRdb ran MiXCR on the 5' RACE reads. The sample contains about 550,000 distinct CDR3 sequences, roughly 21% of which appear only once. The sample originates from a study of T cells after yellow fever vaccination. The starting material was PBMCs, obtained 15 days after the yellow fever booster vaccination. This clonotype originated in a man aged 25-40 years who received the YFV17D yellow fever vaccine.

The CDR3 DNA follows: TGCAGTGCTAGTAATGAGACCCAGTACTTC. Its translation: CSASNETQYF. V gene TRBV20-1 combines with J gene TRBJ2-5; D is uncertain. The V gene's germline CDR1 is DFQATT and CDR2 SNEGSKA (reference sequence). The CDR3 consists of 10 residues. The V end lost 3 bases, the J end lost 5 bases, and 4 bases lay between the germline ends.